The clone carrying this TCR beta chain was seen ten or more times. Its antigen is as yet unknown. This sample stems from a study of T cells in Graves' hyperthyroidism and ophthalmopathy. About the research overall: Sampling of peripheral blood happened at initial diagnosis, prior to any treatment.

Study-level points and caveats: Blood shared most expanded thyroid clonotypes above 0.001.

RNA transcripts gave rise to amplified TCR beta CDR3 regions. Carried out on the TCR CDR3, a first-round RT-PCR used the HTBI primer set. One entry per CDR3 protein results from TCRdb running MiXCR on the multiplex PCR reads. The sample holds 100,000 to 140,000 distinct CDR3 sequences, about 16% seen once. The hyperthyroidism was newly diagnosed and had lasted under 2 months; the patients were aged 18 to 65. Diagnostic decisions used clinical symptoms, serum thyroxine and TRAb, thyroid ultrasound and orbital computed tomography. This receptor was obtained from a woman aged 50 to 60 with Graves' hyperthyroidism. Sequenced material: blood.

CDR3 in amino acids: CSAPVAPEREKLFF. CDR3 DNA sequence: TGCAGTGCTCCTGTTGCCCCCGAGCGTGAAAAACTGTTTTTT. The rearrangement uses TRBV20-1 and TRBJ1-4; D uncertain. The germline V gene has CDR1 DFQATT and CDR2 SNEGSKA (reference sequence). The ends were cut back, 5 bases at V and 7 bases at J, with 17 bases in the middle. CDR3 length equals 14 residues.